This T cell receptor beta chain was documented in a study of T cell responses to AZD1222 COVID-19 vaccine. This CDR3 spans 12 amino acids. Trimming removed 9 bases at V and 4 bases at J, with 10 bases between. Germline V gene lookup returns CDR1 LNHDA and CDR2 SQIVND (reference sequence). Generated by immunoSEQ multiplex PCR, the TCRdb table keeps only in-frame clones and is missing some. The sample lists approximately 73,000 clones, 82% occurring once. A remark on this clone: What it recognizes is unknown.

Study conclusions and caveats: It was only a handful of AZD1222 recipients who were seropositive at baseline. Sampling that yielded the repertoires occurred only after the peak T cell response.

The rearrangement joins TRBV19 to TRBJ2-1; D might be TRBD1 (6 bases). This sample comprised peripheral blood, obtained on day 0 of AZD1222 vaccination. The source is an adult in good health. The CDR3 DNA reads TGTGCCAGCGCAAGGGGGTACAATGAGCAGTTCTTC. As protein: CASARGYNEQFF. Looking up the rest from reference TRBV19 and TRBJ2-1 gives the full variable domain: DGGITQSPKYLFRKEGQNVTLSCEQNLNHDAMYWYRQDPGQGLRLIYYSQIVNDFQKGDIAEGYSVSREKKESFPLTVTSAQKNPTAFYLCASARGYNEQFFGPGTRLTVL.